One sample yielded the 27 T cell receptor beta chains listed below, sequenced in a study of beta chain features in type 1 diabetes. Study observations and caveats: Within each of all four CD4+ subsets, Type 1 diabetes patients had TCRB CDR3s that were moderately but significantly shorter.

No cognate antigen is known for these TCRs. Expressed TCRB transcripts were sequenced, since all the RNA that had been isolated was reverse transcribed. Clones were read by immunoSEQ multiplex PCR, and TCRdb kept only the in-frame ones, dropping some. The table has over 150,000 clones, almost 8% seen once. Sequences were obtained from central memory CD4+ T cells from blood. Receptors were obtained from a man younger than 35 with type 1 diabetes.

The genes are TRBV7-2 and TRBJ1-6, with D possibly being TRBD1 (5 bases). Germline assignment: CDR1 SGHTA and CDR2 FQGNSA. The CDR3 is 14 amino acids. V shed 4 bases and J shed 6 bases, with 10 bases lying between them. The CDR3 DNA sequence: TGTGCCAGCAGCTACGACAGACTTAATTCACCCCTCCACTTT. The encoded protein is CASSYDRLNSPLHF. Drawing the rest from reference TRBV7-2 and TRBJ1-6, the complete variable domain is GAGVSQSPSNKVTEKGKDVELRCDPISGHTALYWYRQSLGQGLEFLIYFQGNSAPDKSGLPSDRFSAERTGGSVSTLTIQRTQQEDSAVYLCASSYDRLNSPLHFGNGTRLTVT.

This clone was found a few times. The rearrangement links TRBV28 to TRBJ2-7; D possibly corresponds to TRBD1 (5 bases). V was cut by 5 bases and J by 7 bases, with 15 bases left in between. The germline CDR1 and CDR2 sequences are MDHEN and SYDVKM. The CDR3 totals 13 residues. The CDR3 protein is CASSRPGWEEQYF. The DNA of the CDR3 is TGTGCCAGCAGTCGACCAGGGTGGGAAGAGCAGTACTTC.

This clone was counted between two and nine times. The chain recombines TRBV25-1 with TRBJ1-2; D not resolved. Deletions cut 10 bases from V and 1 base from J, with 10 bases between. The CDR3 sequence is 12 residues long. Looked up from germline, CDR1 is MGHDK and CDR2 is SYGVNS. CDR3 in DNA: TGTGCCACCTCCGGGATTAACTATGGCTACACCTTC. Its translation is CATSGINYGYTF.

CDR3 coding DNA: TGCGCCAGCAGCCAAGAACTGGCGGGGAGGAGCACAGATACGCAGTATTTT. Translation gives CASSQELAGRSTDTQYF. J is TRBJ2-3 and V is TRBV4-3; D may be TRBD2 (6 bases). The CDR3 totals 17 residues. Trimming removed 0 bases from V and 0 bases from J, with 13 bases in between. Germline CDR1 LGHNA, CDR2 YSLEER.

Note on this clone: A read error may account for a junction end that differs from germline. The V and J genes are TRBV18 and TRBJ2-7; possible D gene TRBD1, 7 bases. Per the germline V gene, CDR1 is KGHSH and CDR2 is LQKENI. The CDR3 spans 13 residues. This chain's CDR3 is CASSPNGGDRALF. The CDR3 DNA sequence: TGTGCCAGCTCACCGAACGGGGGCGACAGGGCCCTTTTC.

This clone was recorded a few times. The rearrangement links TRBV7-8 to TRBJ2-1; 9 bases map to TRBD2. After removal of 2 bases from V and 8 bases from J, the junction contained 7 bases not matched to a gene. Germline CDR1 SGHVS, CDR2 FQNEAQ. This CDR3 has 15 amino acids. The CDR3 reads CASSLRAGGPYEQFF. The CDR3 DNA is TGTGCCAGCAGCTTACGGGCGGGAGGGCCGTATGAGCAGTTCTTC. Complete variable domain (other parts from reference TRBV7-8 and TRBJ2-1): GAGVSQSPRYKVAKRGQDVALRCDPISGHVSLFWYQQALGQGPEFLTYFQNEAQLDKSGLPSDRFFAERPEGSVSTLKIQRTQQEDSAVYLCASSLRAGGPYEQFFGPGTRLTVL.

The sample holds a few counts of this clone. The genes are TRBV28 and TRBJ1-2, with TRBD1 identical over 9 bases. V trimming: 6 bases; J trimming: 8 bases; junction bases outside the gene matches: 10. From germline, CDR1 is MDHEN and CDR2 SYDVKM. CDR3 length: 14 residues. CDR3 protein: CASRNGQGNRGYTF. Here the CDR3 DNA reads TGTGCCAGCAGAAATGGACAGGGGAATAGAGGCTACACCTTC.

V is TRBV2 and J is TRBJ1-2; tentative D call: TRBD1 (5 bases). Germline assignment: CDR1 SNHLY and CDR2 FYNNEI. V was shortened by 5 bases and J by 4 bases, with 11 bases between the two germline ends. The CDR3 contains 13 residues. The CDR3 sequence: CASSSGLSYGYTF. CDR3 bases: TGTGCCAGCAGTTCGGGACTGAGCTATGGCTACACCTTC. Supplemented by reference TRBV2 and TRBJ1-2, the full variable domain reads EPEVTQTPSHQVTQMGQEVILRCVPISNHLYFYWYRQILGQKVEFLVSFYNNEISEKSEIFDDQFSVERPDGSNFTLKIRSTKLEDSAMYFCASSSGLSYGYTFGSGTRLTVV.

The J gene is TRBJ2-1, the V gene TRBV28; D may be TRBD1 (6 bases). Germline CDR1 MDHEN, CDR2 SYDVKM. The CDR3 spans 14 residues. V was clipped by 6 bases and J by 7 bases, with 16 bases between them. The CDR3 DNA is TGTGCCAGCAGCAACCCAGGGGTTTGGAATGAGCAGTTCTTC. This codes for CASSNPGVWNEQFF. Full variable domain (remainder filled in from reference TRBV28 and TRBJ2-1): DVKVTQSSRYLVKRTGEKVFLECVQDMDHENMFWYRQDPGLGLRLIYFSYDVKMKEKGDIPEGYSVSREKKERFSLILESASTNQTSMYLCASSNPGVWNEQFFGPGTRLTVL.

The gene calls are TRBV5-1 and TRBJ2-5; the match to TRBD1 covers 7 bases. The DNA end is a closer match to TRBJ2-7, so the J assignment may be wrong. The germline V gene encodes CDR1 SGHRS and CDR2 YFSETQ. The CDR3 contains 15 residues. CDR3 nucleotide sequence: TGCGCCAGCAGCGGAGACCGGGACAGTTCCTACGAGCAGTACTTC. Amino acids: CASSGDRDSSYEQYF.

The chain recombines TRBV5-1 with TRBJ1-6, with D possibly being TRBD1 (6 bases). The germline V gene has CDR1 SGHRS and CDR2 YFSETQ. The V end lost 0 bases, the J end lost 6 bases, and 10 bases lay between the germline ends. The CDR3 is 15 amino acids. The CDR3 here is CASSLGVQGNSPLHF. The CDR3 DNA reads as TGCGCCAGCAGCTTGGGGGTACAGGGTAATTCACCCCTCCACTTT.

The chain recombines TRBV5-8 with TRBJ2-5; no clear D. The length of the CDR3 is 14 residues. In germline, CDR1 is SGHTS, CDR2 YDEGEE. Trimming cost V 1 base and J 5 bases, with 12 bases left between them. As DNA, the CDR3 is TGTGCCAGCAGCTTGTATCATAGCTGGGAGACCCAGTACTTC. It is translated as CASSLYHSWETQYF.

V and J are TRBV7-2 and TRBJ1-2; maybe TRBD1 (6 bases). Germline-derived CDR1 and CDR2 are SGHTA and FQGNSA. Trimming took 0 bases from V and 4 from J, leaving 12 bases between them. This CDR3 region has 15 residues. The CDR3 reads CASSLAWAGAYGYTF. In nucleotides, the CDR3 is TGTGCCAGCAGCTTAGCGTGGGCAGGGGCCTATGGCTACACCTTC.

This chain connects TRBV6-5 to TRBJ2-2; 7 nucleotides match TRBD2. Germline assignment: CDR1 MNHEY and CDR2 SVGAGI. V was pared by 6 bases and J by 5 bases, with 9 bases of the junction left unmatched. The CDR3 has 15 residues. In nucleotides, the CDR3 is TGTGCCAGCAGAAGCACTAGCGAGAGGACCGGGGAGCTGTTTTTT. Its protein is CASRSTSERTGELFF.

This clone was counted only a few times. The V and J genes are TRBV29-1 and TRBJ2-5; TRBD1 matches at 9 bases. Germline trimming cut 7 bases from V and 4 bases from J; bases unmatched to any gene: 10. This CDR3 spans 14 amino acids. Germline lookup yields CDR1 SQVTM and CDR2 ANQGSEA. CDR3 sequence: CSALQGAVGETQYF. The CDR3 nucleotides are TGCAGCGCCCTACAGGGGGCGGTAGGAGAGACCCAGTACTTC.

The CDR3 region is CASSGDRGMNTEAFF. The CDR3 bases are TGTGCCAGCAGCGGGGACAGGGGGATGAACACTGAAGCTTTCTTT. The gene calls are TRBV9 and TRBJ1-1, with 11 bases that match TRBD1. Per germline, CDR1 SGDLS and CDR2 YYNGEE. This CDR3 comprises 15 residues. V gave up 3 bases and J gave up 0 bases; unmatched junction bases: 1.

This clone came up a few times. This chain links TRBV29-1 with TRBJ2-5; 10 bases are shared with TRBD1. Germline V CDR1 and CDR2: SQVTM, ANQGSEA. The ends lost 4 bases at V and 4 bases at J; junction bases unmatched: 6. The CDR3 spans 14 residues. The CDR3 here is CSVAGTGVPETQYF. The CDR3 bases are TGCAGCGTTGCCGGGACAGGGGTCCCAGAGACCCAGTACTTC.

The rearrangement uses TRBV27 and TRBJ2-1; TRBD2 agrees at 14 bases. The CDR3 has 18 residues. From germline, CDR1 is MNHEY and CDR2 SMNVEV (reference sequence). The junction had 5 bases not matched to a gene; V was cut back by 4 bases and J by 0 bases. The CDR3 DNA reads TGTGCCAGCAGTTCCGGGACTAGCGGGAGACCCTCCTACAATGAGCAGTTCTTC. It codes for CASSSGTSGRPSYNEQFF.

This clone was observed a few times. This rearrangement joins TRBV28 to TRBJ2-1; 9 nucleotides match TRBD2. The CDR3 loop spans 15 amino acids. Germline lookup yields CDR1 MDHEN and CDR2 SYDVKM. The J segment lost 6 bases and the V segment lost 6 bases, leaving 9 bases of the junction unmatched. CDR3 sequence (DNA): TGTGCCAGCAGCCCCCCAGCGGGAGGATTCAATGAGCAGTTCTTC. This translates into CASSPPAGGFNEQFF. Full variable domain (remainder filled in from reference TRBV28 and TRBJ2-1): DVKVTQSSRYLVKRTGEKVFLECVQDMDHENMFWYRQDPGLGLRLIYFSYDVKMKEKGDIPEGYSVSREKKERFSLILESASTNQTSMYLCASSPPAGGFNEQFFGPGTRLTVL.

This clone came up a few times. The genes are TRBV19 and TRBJ1-5, with 7 bases aligning to TRBD1. The V gene's germline CDR1 is LNHDA and CDR2 SQIVND (reference sequence). V lost 5 bases, J lost 7 bases, and 8 bases stayed unmatched. The CDR3 totals 14 residues. The CDR3 nucleotides read TGTGCCAGTAGTCCACGACAGGGCACCCAGCCCCAGCATTTT. Amino acid sequence: CASSPRQGTQPQHF.

This clone showed up just a few times. The rearrangement links TRBV2 to TRBJ1-4; the D gene is possibly TRBD1 (6 bases). Trimming removed 6 bases from V and 2 bases from J, with 10 bases in between. The CDR3 is 14 residues long. CDR1 is SNHLY, CDR2 FYNNEI, per germline. This CDR3 is CASSEQGTNEKLFF. Written as DNA, the CDR3 is TGTGCCAGCAGCGAGCAGGGGACTAATGAAAAACTGTTTTTT.

The V call is TRBV27, the J call TRBJ2-7, with 8 positions matching TRBD1. CDR3 length: 16 residues. The V gene end was trimmed by 6 bases and the J gene end by 2 bases; junction bases not matched to a gene: 12. The germline CDR1 and CDR2 sequences are MNHEY and SMNVEV (reference sequence). The chain's CDR3 is CASRAQGQEITYEQYF. The CDR3 bases are TGTGCCAGCAGAGCCCAGGGACAGGAGATTACCTACGAGCAGTACTTC.

This chain uses TRBV5-4 with TRBJ2-1, with D tentatively TRBD2 (5 bases). Trimming took off 3 bases at V and 3 bases at J, with 10 bases between the two ends. The CDR3 contains 14 residues. The V gene's germline CDR1 is SGHNT and CDR2 YYREEE (reference sequence). CDR3 in amino acids: CASSWIGSYNEQFF. The DNA for the CDR3 is TGTGCCAGCAGCTGGATAGGGAGCTACAATGAGCAGTTCTTC.

The V gene is TRBV7-9, the J gene TRBJ2-5, with 12 bases that match TRBD2. Germline V gives CDR1 SEHNR, CDR2 FQNEAQ (reference sequence). V dropped 3 bases and J dropped 5; count of bases not matched to a gene: 4. The CDR3 length is 15 residues. The CDR3 protein is CASSLRLAGGETQYF. The CDR3, as DNA: TGTGCCAGCAGCTTGCGGCTAGCGGGGGGGGAGACCCAGTACTTC.

The chain uses TRBV7-8 and TRBJ1-2; weak D call: TRBD1 (5 bases). CDR3 length: 15 amino acids. Germline V CDR1 and CDR2: SGHVS, FQNEAQ. V lost 4 bases to trimming and J lost 7 bases, with 19 bases between them. The CDR3 DNA reads TGTGCCAGCAGCTCAATCTCCGGGGGGGAAAGTGGCTACACCTTC. This sequence encodes CASSSISGGESGYTF.

This chain connects TRBV19 to TRBJ2-4; D remains unclear. V gave up 3 bases and J gave up 0 bases, with 9 bases separating them. The CDR3 runs 15 residues. Germline lookup yields CDR1 LNHDA and CDR2 SQIVND (reference sequence). CDR3 bases: TGTGCCAGTAGTATGCTTTACAGAGCCAAAAACATTCAGTACTTC. This codes for CASSMLYRAKNIQYF.

The chain combines TRBV28 with TRBJ1-3; 8 bases fit TRBD1. This CDR3 spans 15 amino acids. Trimming cost V 5 bases and J 0 bases; bases outside gene matches: 3. Germline-derived CDR1 and CDR2 are MDHEN and SYDVKM. CDR3 protein: CASSVQGASGNTIYF. CDR3 coding DNA: TGTGCCAGCAGTGTCCAGGGGGCCTCTGGAAACACCATATATTTT.